The 5 T cell receptor beta chains reported below all come from one sample, sequenced in a study of shared clonotypes between healthy human individuals. Profiled with immunoSEQ multiplex PCR; TCRdb holds only in-frame clones, not every one. The table records some 2.4 million clones, approximately 93% of them present only once. Source material: naive CD4+ T cells from PBMCs. Subset in this sample: CD45RA+ positively selected. Receptor source: a man between 18 and 35 years old in good health. Some clones in this sample may be carry-over from other donors' samples.

This clone appeared once. The chain combines TRBV19 with TRBJ1-2; D perhaps matches TRBD1 (5 bases). The CDR3 totals 14 residues. Between the trimmed V and J ends, which lost 6 bases and 3 bases, there was a span of 14 bases. Per the germline V gene, CDR1 is LNHDA and CDR2 is SQIVND (reference sequence). CDR3 coding DNA: TGTGCCAGTAGAGAGCCAGGGCGAGACTATGGCTACACCTTC. This translates into CASREPGRDYGYTF.

This chain uses TRBV9 with TRBJ1-5, with D maybe TRBD1 (5 bases). The germline V gene has CDR1 SGDLS and CDR2 YYNGEE. The CDR3 spans 15 residues. Trimming cost V 0 bases and J 7 bases, with 14 bases left between them. CDR3 protein: CASSVGGAGSQPQHF. CDR3 nucleotides: TGTGCCAGCAGCGTAGGAGGGGCAGGGAGCCAGCCCCAGCATTTT. Looking up the rest from reference TRBV9 and TRBJ1-5 gives the full variable domain: DSGVTQTPKHLITATGQRVTLRCSPRSGDLSVYWYQQSLDQGLQFLIQYYNGEERAKGNILERFSAQQFPDLHSELNLSSLELGDSALYFCASSVGGAGSQPQHFGDGTRLSIL.

The CDR3 loop reads CASSLVGDTGELFF. For the CDR3, the DNA is TGTGCCAGCAGCTTAGTTGGTGACACCGGGGAGCTGTTTTTT. The V call is TRBV11-2, the J call TRBJ2-2; no definite D call. V shed 1 base and J shed 3 bases, with 6 bases lying between them. Germline V gene lookup returns CDR1 SGHAT and CDR2 FQNNGV. The CDR3 runs to 14 residues.

The chain combines TRBV4-1 with TRBJ2-7; 11 nucleotides match TRBD2. This CDR3 has 17 residues. Looked up from germline, CDR1 is MGHRA and CDR2 is YSYEKL. The J segment lost 7 bases and the V segment lost 3 bases, leaving 14 bases of the junction unmatched. The CDR3 coding sequence is TGCGCCAGCAGCCACACCAAGGGAGTAGCGGGAGGGGGGGAGCAGTACTTC. It encodes CASSHTKGVAGGGEQYF.

The chain couples TRBV7-9 to TRBJ2-1; 8 bases agree with TRBD1. This CDR3 spans 14 amino acids. Germline V lookup: CDR1 SEHNR, CDR2 FQNEAQ (reference sequence). After removal of 5 bases from V and 12 bases from J, the junction contained 12 bases not matched to a gene. CDR3 in DNA: TGTGCCAGCAGCACCGGGACAGGACCCCTCGGGCAGTTCTTC. This translates into CASSTGTGPLGQFF. The full variable domain, with the rest looked up from reference TRBV7-9 and TRBJ2-1, is DTGVSQNPRHKITKRGQNVTFRCDPISEHNRLYWYRQTLGQGPEFLTYFQNEAQLEKSRLLSDRFSAERPKGSFSTLEIQRTEQGDSAMYLCASSTGTGPLGQFFGPGTRLTVL.